The 9 T cell receptor beta chains below come from one sample, sequenced in a study of T cell responses to AZD1222 COVID-19 vaccine. Data came from immunoSEQ multiplex PCR; TCRdb stores just in-frame clones and leaves some out. The sample has about 180,000 clones, around nine tenths seen once. The sample was peripheral blood, taken 28 days after the second AZD1222 dose. The receptor set was obtained from an adult who received the AZD1222 COVID-19 vaccine.

This rearrangement joins TRBV5-4 to TRBJ2-7, with D perhaps TRBD2 (6 bases). Germline values: CDR1 SGHNT, CDR2 YYREEE (reference sequence). The CDR3 has 12 residues. The germline V and J ends were trimmed by 4 bases and 4 bases, with 9 bases remaining between them. The CDR3 nucleotides read TGTGCCAGCAGCACCGGAGGGTACGAGCAGTACTTC. Translation: CASSTGGYEQYF.

This chain joins TRBV3-1 (or the pseudogene TRBV3-2) and TRBJ2-7, with no clear D. There are 12 residues in the CDR3. Germline V gene lookup returns CDR1 LGHDT and CDR2 YNNKEL (reference sequence). V gave up 2 bases and J gave up 0 bases, with 2 bases separating them. CDR3 amino acids: CASSQSSYEQYF. CDR3 nucleotide sequence: TGTGCCAGCAGCCAAAGCTCCTACGAGCAGTACTTC.

A few counts support this clone. The gene calls are TRBV11-3 and TRBJ2-7, with TRBD2 matching 8 bases. Losses at the gene ends were 2 bases for V and 2 bases for J; bases not matched to a gene: 5. Per the germline V gene, CDR1 is SGHNT and CDR2 is YENEEA. The CDR3 spans 15 residues. The CDR3 DNA is TGTGCCAGCAGCTTACGGGGGGGGAGAACCTACGAGCAGTACTTC. Its protein is CASSLRGGRTYEQYF.

The chain carries TRBV15 and TRBJ2-1, with D uncertain. V was trimmed by 0 bases and J by 0 bases, leaving 6 bases between them. CDR1 and CDR2 from the germline V gene are LNHNV and YYDKDF (reference sequence). The CDR3 spans 15 residues. The CDR3 is CATSRDLVSYNEQFF. The CDR3 coding sequence is TGTGCCACCAGCAGAGATCTGGTCTCCTACAATGAGCAGTTCTTC. The whole variable domain, remainder taken from reference TRBV15 and TRBJ2-1, is DAMVIQNPRYQVTQFGKPVTLSCSQTLNHNVMYWYQQKSSQAPKLLFHYYDKDFNNEADTPDNFQSRRPNTSFCFLDIRSPGLGDTAMYLCATSRDLVSYNEQFFGPGTRLTVL.

This chain connects TRBV5-4 to TRBJ1-2; 8 positions match TRBD1. After removal of 1 base from V and 6 bases from J, the junction contained 5 bases not matched to a gene. The CDR3 consists of 14 residues. Germline V gene sequence: CDR1 SGHNT, CDR2 YYREEE (reference sequence). CDR3 protein: CASSLSGQGNGYTF. The DNA of the CDR3 is TGTGCCAGCAGCTTGAGCGGACAGGGTAATGGCTACACCTTC.

Only one count was recorded for this clone. This chain connects TRBV29-1 to TRBJ2-5, with 7 bases fitting TRBD2. CDR3 size: 13 residues. CDR1 and CDR2 from the germline V gene are SQVTM and ANQGSEA. With V trimmed by 8 bases and J by 1 base, 7 bases remained unmatched. The CDR3 protein is CSTRLALQETQYF. The CDR3 nucleotides read TGCAGCACCCGACTAGCCCTCCAAGAGACCCAGTACTTC.

The V and J genes are TRBV7-4 and TRBJ2-1, with TRBD2 matching over 10 bases. With 4 bases clipped from V and 8 bases from J, the junction kept 5 bases outside the gene matches. The CDR3 totals 14 residues. Per the germline V gene, CDR1 is SGHVT and CDR2 is SQSDAQ. CDR3 bases: TGTGCCAGCAGCTGGCCTAGCGGGGGCCATGAGCAGTTCTTC. Encoded protein: CASSWPSGGHEQFF.

The count of this clone is one. This sequence joins TRBV7-9 and TRBJ1-1, with 9 bases fitting TRBD1. The V segment lost 4 bases and the J segment 3 bases; nucleotides outside the gene matches: 9. CDR3 size: 16 residues. CDR1 is SEHNR and CDR2 is FQNEAQ in the germline V gene (reference sequence). The CDR3: CASSSLGGTGHTEAFF. CDR3 sequence (DNA): TGTGCCAGCAGCTCCCTCGGGGGGACAGGGCACACTGAAGCTTTCTTT.

The V and J genes are TRBV4-3 and TRBJ1-6; D gene unclear. Germline lookup yields CDR1 LGHNA and CDR2 YSLEER. The CDR3 has 14 amino acids. Trimming cost V 0 bases and J 7 bases, with 7 bases left between them. The CDR3 DNA sequence: TGCGCCAGCAGCCAAGATAGAGCGAATTCACCCCTCCACTTT. Its translation is CASSQDRANSPLHF.